A selection of T cell receptor beta chains follows, all from one sample in a study of blood T cells in healthy people across ages. MiXCR was run by TCRdb on the 5' RACE reads, yielding one entry per CDR3 protein. The sample records approximately 1.5 million distinct CDR3 sequences, 42% being singletons. Material: blood. These receptor sequences come from a woman younger than 30 in good health. Both conserved end residues are trimmed from each CDR3. The order of the fields is V gene, CDR3 length, J gene, CDR3 protein.

V: TRBV2
length: 13
J: TRBJ2-2
CDR3: ASSYRGANTGELF

V: TRBV5-1
length: 13
J: TRBJ2-1
CDR3: ASSAIAADYNEQF

V: TRBV4-3
length: 13
J: TRBJ1-2
CDR3: ASSHGDRLNYGYT

V: TRBV18
length: 10
J: TRBJ1-6
CDR3: ASSPGGSPLH

V: TRBV12-3/TRBV12-4
length: 15
J: TRBJ2-1
CDR3: ASSSPGGRGSYNEQF

V: TRBV7-2
length: 15
J: TRBJ2-3
CDR3: ASSLRGVAGLKDTQY

V: TRBV20-1
length: 12
J: TRBJ2-1
CDR3: SAPSRETYNEQF

V: TRBV7-2
length: 15
J: TRBJ2-5
CDR3: ASSLARGAVWSVTQY

V: TRBV4-1
length: 12
J: TRBJ1-6
CDR3: ASSQDHRNSPLH

V: TRBV6-6
length: 8
J: TRBJ1-2
CDR3: ASSTYGYT

V: TRBV12-3/TRBV12-4
length: 14
J: TRBJ2-3
CDR3: ANSLGRMLPTDTQY

V: TRBV7-9
length: 10
J: TRBJ2-3
CDR3: ASSFPSGRQY

V: TRBV30
length: 14
J: TRBJ1-4
CDR3: AWSDTGRGTNEKLF

V: TRBV29-1
length: 10
J: TRBJ2-3
CDR3: SVGAEADTQY

V: TRBV4-3
length: 15
J: TRBJ2-1
CDR3: ASSQLTGTGFYNEQF

V: TRBV20-1
length: 11
J: TRBJ1-5
CDR3: SASSINVQPQH

V: TRBV29-1
length: 9
J: TRBJ2-1
CDR3: SVEPRNEQF

V: TRBV20-1
length: 13
J: TRBJ2-4
CDR3: SAPELGDRKNIQY

V: TRBV20-1
length: 14
J: TRBJ2-3
CDR3: SARGQGGLGTDTQY

V: TRBV6-2/TRBV6-3
length: 12
J: TRBJ2-1
CDR3: ASISPGKLNEQF

V: TRBV3-1
length: 14
J: TRBJ2-7
CDR3: ASSHNRLEVAYEQY

V: TRBV4-1
length: 14
J: TRBJ2-7
CDR3: ASSQAGRTTYNEQY

V: TRBV29-1
length: 14
J: TRBJ2-3
CDR3: SVETRKTRGADTQY

V: TRBV6-2/TRBV6-3
length: 14
J: TRBJ2-7
CDR3: ASSYEPGLGYNEQY

V: TRBV29-1
length: 11
J: TRBJ1-2
CDR3: SVWGQGNYGYT

V: TRBV7-2
length: 13
J: TRBJ1-5
CDR3: ASSLDRGENQPQH

V: TRBV7-9
length: 12
J: TRBJ1-5
CDR3: ASSDLSSNQPQH

V: TRBV9
length: 13
J: TRBJ2-1
CDR3: ASSVATEGRTEQF

V: TRBV20-1
length: 13
J: TRBJ2-1
CDR3: SARDGGQGYSEQF

V: TRBV6-5
length: 13
J: TRBJ2-7
CDR3: ASSYGLTASYEQY

V: TRBV6-1
length: 12
J: TRBJ2-4
CDR3: ASSDSGGYNEQY

V: TRBV7-9
length: 15
J: TRBJ2-1
CDR3: ASSTLWGPVRSGEQF

V: TRBV10-3
length: 14
J: TRBJ1-2
CDR3: AFTGGGGRINYGYT

V: TRBV12-3/TRBV12-4
length: 14
J: TRBJ1-2
CDR3: ASSLPSLSNLYGYT

V: TRBV25-1
length: 15
J: TRBJ2-3
CDR3: ASSEYQSGVWRDTQY

V: TRBV28
length: 14
J: TRBJ2-7
CDR3: ASSSPHTSGSYEQY

V: TRBV9
length: 9
J: TRBJ2-3
CDR3: ASSPPSTQY

V: TRBV28
length: 11
J: -
CDR3: ATRGAPGYEQY

V: TRBV12-3/TRBV12-4
length: 12
J: TRBJ1-1
CDR3: ASSLGVGITEAF

V: TRBV20-1
length: 13
J: TRBJ2-2
CDR3: SAYDRTTHTGELF

V: TRBV6-6
length: 10
J: TRBJ2-3
CDR3: ASSYRLAPQY

V: TRBV2
length: 14
J: TRBJ1-2
CDR3: ASRPGRRSLSMGYT

V: TRBV6-5
length: 13
J: TRBJ2-1
CDR3: ASSCGQGIGNEQF

V: TRBV5-6
length: 14
J: TRBJ2-7
CDR3: ASSFPGQVPYNEQY

V: TRBV7-9
length: 14
J: TRBJ1-6
CDR3: ASSSRQGFLDSPLH

V: TRBV12-3/TRBV12-4
length: 12
J: TRBJ2-3
CDR3: ATRPSGGADTQY

V: TRBV15
length: 13
J: TRBJ2-3
CDR3: ATSRGWSSTDTQY

V: TRBV7-4
length: 17
J: TRBJ2-7
CDR3: ASSLAGRPAPLESYEQY

V: TRBV21-1
length: 13
J: TRBJ1-1
CDR3: ASSANGGLGTEAF

V: TRBV6-6
length: 11
J: TRBJ1-1
CDR3: ASSSDRTQEAF

V: TRBV6-1
length: 12
J: TRBJ2-7
CDR3: ASSEAGRDDEQY

V: TRBV18
length: 13
J: -
CDR3: ASSPWGQSTYEQY

V: TRBV28
length: 13
J: TRBJ1-2
CDR3: ASRDRRGPSYGYT

V: TRBV7-8
length: 13
J: TRBJ2-7
CDR3: ASTALDTRVPEQY